This T cell receptor beta chain was identified during a study of cytomegalovirus exposure and HLA in healthy donors. Notes on the study in general: Among immune exposure information, only CMV serostatus was available. In an earlier analysis, most TCR beta V segments were productive about 87% or about 30% of the time. A cluster of highly shared sequence variants was likely a sequencing artifact. Most sequenced TCRs were rare (though some public TCRs occurred in many donors).

There are a few counts of this clone. The antigen remains unidentified. The CDR3 contains 12 residues. Germline lookup yields CDR1 GTSNPN and CDR2 SVGIG (reference sequence). V was cut by 5 bases and J by 0 bases, with 5 bases left in between. The primer mix had 60 Vbeta and 13 Jbeta primers. TCRdb keeps only in-frame clones here, not all; method: immunoSEQ multiplex PCR. This table holds around 150,000 clones, roughly a tenth found once. This clonotype was sampled from a male donor in good health and CMV-seronegative. J is TRBJ1-3 and V is TRBV30; D is unresolved. The sequenced material came from PBMCs. CDR3 DNA: TGTGCCTGGGGGCTCTCTGGAAACACCATATATTTT. This gives the protein CAWGLSGNTIYF.